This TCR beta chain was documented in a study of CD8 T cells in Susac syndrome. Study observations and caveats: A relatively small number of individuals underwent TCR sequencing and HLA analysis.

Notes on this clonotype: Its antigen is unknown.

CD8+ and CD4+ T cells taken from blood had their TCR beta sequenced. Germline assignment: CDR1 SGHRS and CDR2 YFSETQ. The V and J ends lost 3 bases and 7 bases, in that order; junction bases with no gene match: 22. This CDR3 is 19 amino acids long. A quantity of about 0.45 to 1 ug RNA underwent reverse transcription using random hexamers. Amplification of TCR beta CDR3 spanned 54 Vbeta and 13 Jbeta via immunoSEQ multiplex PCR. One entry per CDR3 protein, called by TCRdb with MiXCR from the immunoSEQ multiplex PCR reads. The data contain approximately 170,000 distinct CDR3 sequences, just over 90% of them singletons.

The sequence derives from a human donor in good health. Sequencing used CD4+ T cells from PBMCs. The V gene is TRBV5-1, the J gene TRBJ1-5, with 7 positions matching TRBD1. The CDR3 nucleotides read TGCGCCAGCAGCTGGCCGGGACAGTTTTTCGCACCCCTCGGGCAGCCCCAGCATTTT. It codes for CASSWPGQFFAPLGQPQHF.